The clone carrying this T cell receptor (beta chain) was detected many times. Antigen: not known. This sample is part of a study of T-cell memory formation after mild COVID-19. About the study: The two donors had largely donor-specific TCR clusters. Points from the study as a whole: Pre-infection memory showed some responding clones, and this suggested that cross-reactive memory joined.

From 5'RACE with constant-segment primers came TCR alpha and TCR beta cDNA libraries that carried sample barcodes and UMIs. One entry per CDR3 protein results from TCRdb running MiXCR on the 5' RACE reads. The sample lists about 300,000 distinct CDR3 sequences; just under 20% were seen once. CDR3 length equals 15 residues. Trimming left V 3 bases short and J 3 bases short, with 12 bases between. CDR1 SGHAT and CDR2 FQNNGV come from the germline V gene. The material sequenced was PBMCs or a T cell subset sorted from them (not recorded which). The sequence derives from a man between 18 and 35 years old who had mild COVID-19 (a few samples of this study predate the infection). Cell type and time point are not known. The V call is TRBV11-2, the J call TRBJ2-1; tentatively, D is TRBD1 or TRBD2 (6 bases each). The CDR3 region is CASSLGGGGYNEQFF. CDR3 nucleotide sequence: TGTGCCAGCAGCTTGGGAGGAGGGGGCTACAATGAGCAGTTCTTC.